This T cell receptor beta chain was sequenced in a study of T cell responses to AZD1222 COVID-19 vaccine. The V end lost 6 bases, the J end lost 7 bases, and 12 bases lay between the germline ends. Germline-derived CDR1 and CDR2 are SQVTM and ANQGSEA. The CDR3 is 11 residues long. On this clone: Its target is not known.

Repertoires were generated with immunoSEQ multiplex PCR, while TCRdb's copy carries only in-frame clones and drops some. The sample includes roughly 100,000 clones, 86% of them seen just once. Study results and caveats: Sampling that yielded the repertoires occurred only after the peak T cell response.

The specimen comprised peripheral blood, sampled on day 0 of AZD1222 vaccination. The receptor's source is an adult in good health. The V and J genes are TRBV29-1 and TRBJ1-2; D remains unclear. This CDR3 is CSVAAGFGYTF. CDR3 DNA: TGCAGCGTCGCGGCTGGGTTTGGCTACACCTTC.